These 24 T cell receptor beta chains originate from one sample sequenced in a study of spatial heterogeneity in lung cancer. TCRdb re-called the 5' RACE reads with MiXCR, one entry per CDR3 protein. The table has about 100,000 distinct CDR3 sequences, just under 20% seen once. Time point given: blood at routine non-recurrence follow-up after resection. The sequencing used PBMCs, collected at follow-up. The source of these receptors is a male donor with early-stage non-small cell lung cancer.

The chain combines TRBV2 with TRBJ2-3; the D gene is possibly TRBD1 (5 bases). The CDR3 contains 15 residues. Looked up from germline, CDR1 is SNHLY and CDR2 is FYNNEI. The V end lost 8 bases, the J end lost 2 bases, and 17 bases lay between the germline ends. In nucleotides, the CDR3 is TGTGCCAGCCTTGAGGCAGGGTTCCCCACAGATACGCAGTATTTT. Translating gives CASLEAGFPTDTQYF.

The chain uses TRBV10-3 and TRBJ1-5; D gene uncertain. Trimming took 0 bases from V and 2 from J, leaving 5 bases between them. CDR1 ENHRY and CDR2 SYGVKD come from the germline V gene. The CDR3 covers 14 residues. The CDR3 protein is CAISESGGNQPQHF. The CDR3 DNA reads TGTGCCATCAGTGAGTCGGGCGGCAATCAGCCCCAGCATTTT.

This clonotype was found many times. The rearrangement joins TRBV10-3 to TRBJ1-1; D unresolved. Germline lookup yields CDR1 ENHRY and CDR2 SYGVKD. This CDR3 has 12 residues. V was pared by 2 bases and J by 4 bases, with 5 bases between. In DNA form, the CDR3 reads TGTGCCATCAGTGAGGGAGGCACTGAAGCTTTCTTT. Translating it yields CAISEGGTEAFF.

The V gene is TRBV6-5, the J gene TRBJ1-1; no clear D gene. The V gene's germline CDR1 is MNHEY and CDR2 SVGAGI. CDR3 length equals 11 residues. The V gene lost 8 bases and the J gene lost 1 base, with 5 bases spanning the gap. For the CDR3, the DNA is TGTGCCAGCTTTAGGAACACTGAAGCTTTCTTT. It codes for CASFRNTEAFF.

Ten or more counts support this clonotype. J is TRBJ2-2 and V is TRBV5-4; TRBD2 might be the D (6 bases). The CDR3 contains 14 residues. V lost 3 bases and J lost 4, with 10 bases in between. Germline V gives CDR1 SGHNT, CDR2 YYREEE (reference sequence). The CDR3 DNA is TGTGCCAGCAGCTCGGAGGGTCGCACCGGGGAGCTGTTTTTT. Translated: CASSSEGRTGELFF.

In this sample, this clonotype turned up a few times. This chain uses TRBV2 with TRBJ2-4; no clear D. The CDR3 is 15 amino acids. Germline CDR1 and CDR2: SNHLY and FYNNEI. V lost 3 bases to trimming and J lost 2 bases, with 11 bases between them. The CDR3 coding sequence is TGTGCCAGCAGTGAGGGTGTGGGGACCAAAAACATTCAGTACTTC. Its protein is CASSEGVGTKNIQYF. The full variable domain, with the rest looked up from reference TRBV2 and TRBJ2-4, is EPEVTQTPSHQVTQMGQEVILRCVPISNHLYFYWYRQILGQKVEFLVSFYNNEISEKSEIFDDQFSVERPDGSNFTLKIRSTKLEDSAMYFCASSEGVGTKNIQYFGAGTRLSVL.

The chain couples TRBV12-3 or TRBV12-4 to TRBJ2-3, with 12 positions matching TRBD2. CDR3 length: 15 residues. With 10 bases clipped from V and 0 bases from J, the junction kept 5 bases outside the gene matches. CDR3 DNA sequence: TGTGCCACCCATACTAGCGGGAGGAGCACAGATACGCAGTATTTT. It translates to CATHTSGRSTDTQYF.

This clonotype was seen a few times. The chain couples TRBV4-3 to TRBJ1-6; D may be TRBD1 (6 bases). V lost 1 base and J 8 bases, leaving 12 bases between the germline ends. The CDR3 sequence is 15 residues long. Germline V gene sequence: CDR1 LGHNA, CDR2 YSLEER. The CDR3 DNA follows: TGCGCCAGCAGCCAAGGTGGAGGGGGGTATTCACCCCTCCACTTT. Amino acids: CASSQGGGGYSPLHF.

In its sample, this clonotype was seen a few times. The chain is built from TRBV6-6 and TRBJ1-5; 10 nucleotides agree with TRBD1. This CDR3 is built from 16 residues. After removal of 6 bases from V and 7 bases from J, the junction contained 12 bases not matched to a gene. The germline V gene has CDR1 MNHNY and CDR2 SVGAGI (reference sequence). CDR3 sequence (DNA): TGTGCCAGCAGGACCCAGACAGGGGGCGAAGGGCAGCCCCAGCATTTT. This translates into CASRTQTGGEGQPQHF.

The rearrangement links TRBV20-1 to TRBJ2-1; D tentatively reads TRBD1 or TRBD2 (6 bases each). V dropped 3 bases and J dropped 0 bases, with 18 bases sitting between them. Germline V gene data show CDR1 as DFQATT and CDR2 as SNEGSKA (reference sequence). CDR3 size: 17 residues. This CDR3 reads CSASLHGGRSSYNEQFF. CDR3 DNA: TGCAGTGCTAGTCTTCACGGGGGCCGGAGCTCCTACAATGAGCAGTTCTTC.

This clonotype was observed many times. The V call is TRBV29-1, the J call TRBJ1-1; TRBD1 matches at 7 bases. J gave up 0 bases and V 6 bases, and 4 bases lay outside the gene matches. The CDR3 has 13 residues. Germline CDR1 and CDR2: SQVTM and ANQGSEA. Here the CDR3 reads CSVRTGMNTEAFF. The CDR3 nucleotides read TGCAGCGTCCGGACAGGCATGAACACTGAAGCTTTCTTT. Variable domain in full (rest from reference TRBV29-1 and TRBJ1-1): SAVISQKPSRDICQRGTSLTIQCQVDSQVTMMFWYRQQPGQSLTLIATANQGSEATYESGFVIDKFPISRPNLTFSTLTVSNMSPEDSSIYLCSVRTGMNTEAFFGQGTRLTVV.

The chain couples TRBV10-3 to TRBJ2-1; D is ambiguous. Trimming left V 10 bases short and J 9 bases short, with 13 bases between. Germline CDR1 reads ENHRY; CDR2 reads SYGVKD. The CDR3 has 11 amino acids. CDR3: CATGPEFEQFF. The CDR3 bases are TGTGCCACGGGTCCGGAGTTTGAGCAGTTCTTC.

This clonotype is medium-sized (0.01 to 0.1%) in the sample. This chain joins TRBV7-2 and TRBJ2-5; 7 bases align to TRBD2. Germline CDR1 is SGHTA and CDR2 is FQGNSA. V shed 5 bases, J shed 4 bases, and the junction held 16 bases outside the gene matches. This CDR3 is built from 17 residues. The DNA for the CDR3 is TGTGCCAGCAGCCGATTCCCCCGTGGCGGGGGAGGAGAGACCCAGTACTTC. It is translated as CASSRFPRGGGGETQYF.

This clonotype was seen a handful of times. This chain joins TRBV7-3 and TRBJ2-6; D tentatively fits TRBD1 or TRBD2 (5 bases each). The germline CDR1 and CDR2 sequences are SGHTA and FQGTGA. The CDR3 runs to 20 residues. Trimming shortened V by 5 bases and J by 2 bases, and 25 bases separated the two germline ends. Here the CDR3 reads CASSPSPVRAQGAGANVLTF. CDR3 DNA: TGTGCCAGCAGCCCCAGCCCAGTGAGGGCGCAGGGAGCTGGGGCCAACGTCCTGACTTTC.

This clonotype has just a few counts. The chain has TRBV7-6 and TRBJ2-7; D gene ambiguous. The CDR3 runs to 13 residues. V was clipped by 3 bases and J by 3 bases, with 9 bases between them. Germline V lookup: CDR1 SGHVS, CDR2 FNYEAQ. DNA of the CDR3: TGTGCCAGCAGCTTGAGACTGGACTACGAGCAGTACTTC. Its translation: CASSLRLDYEQYF. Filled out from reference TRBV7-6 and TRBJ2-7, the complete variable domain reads GAGVSQSPRYKVTKRGQDVALRCDPISGHVSLYWYRQALGQGPEFLTYFNYEAQQDKSGLPNDRFSAERPEGSISTLTIQRTEQRDSAMYRCASSLRLDYEQYFGPGTRLTVT.

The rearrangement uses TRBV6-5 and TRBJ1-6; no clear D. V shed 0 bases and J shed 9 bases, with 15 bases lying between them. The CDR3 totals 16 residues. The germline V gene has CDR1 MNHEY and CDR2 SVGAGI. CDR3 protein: CASSYSKQLLISPLHF. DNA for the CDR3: TGTGCCAGCAGTTACTCGAAACAGCTCCTAATTTCACCCCTCCACTTT.

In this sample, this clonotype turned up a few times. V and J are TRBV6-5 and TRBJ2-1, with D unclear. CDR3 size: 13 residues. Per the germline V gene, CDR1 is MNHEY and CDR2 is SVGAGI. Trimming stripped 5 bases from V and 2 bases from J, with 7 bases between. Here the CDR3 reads CASSRSTYNEQFF. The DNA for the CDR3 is TGTGCCAGCAGTCGCAGCACCTACAATGAGCAGTTCTTC.

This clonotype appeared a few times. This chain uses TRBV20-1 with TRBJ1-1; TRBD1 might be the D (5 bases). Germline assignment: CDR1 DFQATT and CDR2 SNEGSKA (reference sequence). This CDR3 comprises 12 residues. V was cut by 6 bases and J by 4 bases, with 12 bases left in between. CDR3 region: CSAREVGTEAFF. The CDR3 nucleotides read TGCAGTGCCAGGGAAGTGGGCACTGAAGCTTTCTTT.

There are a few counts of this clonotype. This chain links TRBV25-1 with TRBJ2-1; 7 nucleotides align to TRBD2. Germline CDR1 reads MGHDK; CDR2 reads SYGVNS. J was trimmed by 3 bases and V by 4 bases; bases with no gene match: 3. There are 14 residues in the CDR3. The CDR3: CASSAGGFYNEQFF. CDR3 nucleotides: TGTGCCAGCAGTGCGGGAGGCTTCTACAATGAGCAGTTCTTC.

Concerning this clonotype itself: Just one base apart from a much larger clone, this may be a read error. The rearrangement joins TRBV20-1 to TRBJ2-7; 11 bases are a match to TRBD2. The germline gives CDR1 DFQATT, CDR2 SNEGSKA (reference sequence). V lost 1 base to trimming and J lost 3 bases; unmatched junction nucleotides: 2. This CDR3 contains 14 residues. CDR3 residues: CSARVGTSGYEQYF. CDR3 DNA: TGCAGTGCTAGAGTCGGGACTAGCGGCTACGAGCAGTACTTC.

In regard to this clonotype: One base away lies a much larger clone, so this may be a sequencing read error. The CDR3 DNA sequence: TGTGTCAGCACGGGGGCTGGGGCCAACGTCCTGACTTTC. Translated: CVSTGAGANVLTF. The rearrangement links TRBV7-9 to TRBJ2-6; perhaps TRBD2 as D (6 bases). The CDR3 sequence is 13 residues long. Germline loops: CDR1 SEHNR, CDR2 FQNEAQ (reference sequence).

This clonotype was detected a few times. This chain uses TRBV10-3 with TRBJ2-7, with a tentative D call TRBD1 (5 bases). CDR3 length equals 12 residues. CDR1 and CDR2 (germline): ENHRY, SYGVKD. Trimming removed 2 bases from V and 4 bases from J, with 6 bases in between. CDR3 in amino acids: CAISEGQYEQYF. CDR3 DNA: TGTGCCATCAGTGAGGGACAATACGAGCAGTACTTC.

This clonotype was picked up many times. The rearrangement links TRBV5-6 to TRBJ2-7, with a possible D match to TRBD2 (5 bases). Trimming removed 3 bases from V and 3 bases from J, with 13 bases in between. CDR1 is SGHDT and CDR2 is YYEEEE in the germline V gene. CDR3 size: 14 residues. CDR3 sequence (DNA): TGTGCCAGCAGCTCCGCGGGCGAGGTCTACGAGCAGTACTTC. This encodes CASSSAGEVYEQYF.

CDR3 protein: CASSEDTGALQETQYF. The CDR3 coding sequence is TGTGCCAGCAGCGAAGATACAGGGGCCCTACAAGAGACCCAGTACTTC. The chain is built from TRBV5-6 and TRBJ2-5, with TRBD1 matching 7 bases. The CDR3 covers 16 residues. J gave up 2 bases and V 4 bases, and 11 bases lay outside the gene matches. Per germline, CDR1 SGHDT and CDR2 YYEEEE.